This entry is about one T cell receptor beta chain. The entry originates in a study of T cells after somatic rescue of genetic block. The repertoire was sequenced with immunoSEQ multiplex PCR; TCRdb's copy has only in-frame clones and lacks some. In the table there are tens of thousands of clones, about 91% of which are singletons. The CDR3 is 16 amino acids. Unmatched junction bases numbered 14, after V lost 7 bases and J lost 5 bases. CDR1 SEHNR and CDR2 FQNEAQ come from the germline V gene (reference sequence). Specimen: peripheral blood mononuclear cells (PBMCs). This TCR came from a middle-aged man. The chain joins TRBV7-9 to TRBJ2-5, with 9 bases matching TRBD2. This CDR3 is CASTHGVAGVGETQYF. The CDR3 bases are TGTGCCAGCACTCACGGAGTAGCGGGAGTCGGGGAGACCCAGTACTTC.